What follows is one TCR beta chain and its context. This sample is drawn from a study of blood T cell repertoires in COVID-19. Study information: Sites across the United States, Italy and Spain contributed samples from acute and convalescent COVID-19.

The CDR3 has 13 amino acids. Trimming pared 5 bases from V and 6 bases from J, leaving 11 bases between. The germline CDR1 and CDR2 sequences are LNHDA and SQIVND (reference sequence). Original handling: Nucleated cell counts were estimated from reference gene primer amplification. The data were produced by immunoSEQ multiplex PCR, yet TCRdb's version contains in-frame clones alone and is incomplete. That table gives V, J and clone size, and the DNA gave D and trimming. The sample lists 390,000 or so clones; roughly 90% were seen once. This sequence joins TRBV19 and TRBJ1-5; D might be TRBD1 (5 bases). The sequenced material came from peripheral blood. This clonotype originated in a man aged 18-30 years with active or convalescent COVID-19. CDR3 nucleotides: TGTGCCAGTAGTTCCACAGGTGGTCAGCCCCAGCATTTT. Protein product: CASSSTGGQPQHF. Looking up the rest from reference TRBV19 and TRBJ1-5 gives the full variable domain: DGGITQSPKYLFRKEGQNVTLSCEQNLNHDAMYWYRQDPGQGLRLIYYSQIVNDFQKGDIAEGYSVSREKKESFPLTVTSAQKNPTAFYLCASSSTGGQPQHFGDGTRLSIL.